Each of the 4 T cell receptor beta chains below was sequenced from the same sample in a study of blood T cell repertoires in COVID-19. Sequenced by immunoSEQ multiplex PCR; TCRdb stores in-frame clones only, minus some. The table lists 290,000 or so clones, about 88% of them singletons. The sequencing input was peripheral blood. These TCRs come from a man between 65 and 85 years old with acute or convalescent COVID-19.

V is TRBV5-1 and J is TRBJ2-1, with 11 bases fitting TRBD2. Trimming took 7 bases from V and 0 from J; bases not matched to a gene: 6. Germline lookup yields CDR1 SGHRS and CDR2 YFSETQ. This CDR3 comprises 16 residues. CDR3 DNA: TGCGCCAGCTCCGGGACTAGCGGCCTCTCCTACAATGAGCAGTTCTTC. Translation: CASSGTSGLSYNEQFF.

The chain recombines TRBV6-6 with TRBJ2-2; TRBD1 matches at 9 bases. The CDR3 has 15 residues. The V and J ends lost 0 bases and 9 bases, in that order; junction bases with no gene match: 5. Germline CDR1 MNHNY, CDR2 SVGAGI (reference sequence). CDR3 nucleotide sequence: TGTGCCAGCAGTTACTCTAGGACAGGGGCCCGGGAGCTGTTTTTT. Its translation: CASSYSRTGARELFF.

The gene calls are TRBV3-1 (or the pseudogene TRBV3-2) and TRBJ2-3; 8 bases align to TRBD2. V trimming: 1 base; J trimming: 10 bases; junction bases outside the gene matches: 13. The germline CDR1 and CDR2 sequences are LGHDT and YNNKEL (reference sequence). There are 16 residues in the CDR3. The CDR3 sequence is CASSQGVSGGPMSQYF. CDR3 nucleotide sequence: TGTGCCAGCAGCCAAGGAGTTTCGGGGGGGCCGATGTCGCAGTATTTT.

This chain joins TRBV7-8 and TRBJ2-2; TRBD1 matches at 10 bases. The V gene end was trimmed by 4 bases and the J gene end by 5 bases; junction bases not matched to a gene: 7. Looked up from germline, CDR1 is SGHVS and CDR2 is FQNEAQ. This CDR3 has 16 residues. CDR3 bases: TGTGCCAGCAGCTCGACAGGGGGCGCGGGGACCGGGGAGCTGTTTTTT. This sequence encodes CASSSTGGAGTGELFF.